The rows below give T cell receptor beta chains drawn from one sample of a study of blood T cells in healthy people across ages. TCRdb re-derived calls from the 5' RACE reads in MiXCR, one entry per CDR3 protein. The data show 1.5 million to 2 million distinct CDR3 sequences, 28% seen once. The sequenced material came from blood. These receptor sequences come from a woman aged 30 to 39 in good health. Both conserved end residues are part of each CDR3.

TRBJ2-5 TRBV25-1 CASSDTTGDQETQYF
TRBJ2-5 TRBV5-1 CASSSQLAGGYRQETQYF
TRBJ1-2 TRBV27 CASRRTGQNGYTF
TRBJ1-5 TRBV6-6 CASSNQGHVNQPQHF
TRBJ2-7 TRBV7-9 CASSSTPGGHYEQYF
TRBJ1-2 TRBV7-2 CASIEGRARGYTF
TRBJ2-3 TRBV5-1 CASSLTGKSPDTQYF
TRBJ2-5 TRBV19 CASSFRDSRQETQYF
TRBJ2-7 TRBV4-3 CASSQVYDQTYEQYF
TRBJ2-7 TRBV14 CASSQELGLVGEQYF
TRBJ2-3 TRBV10-3 CTIRGTGQGGTDTQYF
TRBJ2-7 TRBV29-1 CSVGGQGPWDEQYF
TRBJ2-1 TRBV25-1 CASSESGFDEQFF
TRBJ1-1 TRBV6-2/TRBV6-3 CASSQGMEAFF
TRBJ2-1 TRBV5-1 CASSWGPSGRVDNEQFF
TRBJ1-2 TRBV12-3/TRBV12-4 CASSEPERYGYTF
TRBJ1-2 TRBV6-2/TRBV6-3 CASYNWAYYGYTF
TRBJ2-1 TRBV20-1 CSARDPRGDNEQFF
TRBJ2-1 TRBV9 CASSPLGENHNEQFF
TRBJ2-1 TRBV5-6 CASSRLNNEQFF
TRBJ2-5 TRBV5-8 CASSLRLRQETQYF
TRBJ2-7 TRBV7-2 CASSLAYSYEQYF
TRBJ2-7 TRBV10-3 CAISGDRGGSYEQYF
TRBJ1-2 TRBV12-3/TRBV12-4 CTSSPLGSLQGGYTF
TRBJ2-4 TRBV4-1 CASSQVESGGVGNIQYF
TRBJ1-1 TRBV13 CASRVRGANTEAFF
TRBJ1-1 TRBV13 CASSSDRRGRVNTEAFF
TRBJ2-1 TRBV7-2 CASSQRTGGRYNEQFF
TRBJ2-1 TRBV29-1 CSVDRSGYNEQFF
TRBJ1-4 TRBV12-3/TRBV12-4 CASTLKGQGSEKLFF
TRBJ2-7 TRBV7-9 CARSPALGGPNEQYF
TRBJ2-5 TRBV7-9 CASSPLARVRAQETQYF
TRBJ2-3 TRBV5-5 CASSWPGGGDTQYF
TRBJ2-5 TRBV5-1 CASSLDREGETQYF
TRBJ2-7 TRBV29-1 CSVAESWEQYF
TRBJ2-1 TRBV21-1 CASSNGEAWGNEQFF
- TRBV7-2 CASSWSSGMLYEQYF
TRBJ2-1 TRBV9 CASSAPFANEQFF
TRBJ2-7 TRBV7-2 CASSLEGLAAYEQYF
TRBJ2-3 TRBV29-1 CSVQLGRRSTDTQYF
TRBJ2-3 TRBV11-2 CASSLVVLGTSGRAGTDTQYF
TRBJ1-5 TRBV20-1 CSASGSPQGNQPQHF
TRBJ2-7 TRBV3-1 CASSQGGLGYEQYF
TRBJ1-6 TRBV28 CASSARGYNSPLHF
TRBJ2-6 TRBV27 CASTQMGGSSGANVLTF
TRBJ2-7 TRBV18 CASSLTRGQGANEQYF
TRBJ2-1 TRBV11-3 CASSSRTGGIDEQFF
TRBJ1-5 TRBV20-1 CSARARDNQPQHF
TRBJ2-3 TRBV6-2/TRBV6-3 CASSWPSGGSTDTQYF
TRBJ1-1 TRBV7-9 CAGSATGMNTEAFF
TRBJ1-4 TRBV6-6 CASINNRANNEKLFF
TRBJ2-5 TRBV7-2 CASSLAGLAGVDETQYF
TRBJ1-2 TRBV12-3/TRBV12-4 CASSPPRQYHNYGYTF
TRBJ2-5 TRBV24-1 CATSDLNTEQYF
TRBJ2-7 TRBV5-1 CASSPGTVRYEQYF
TRBJ2-1 TRBV5-1 CATRPGLLSYEQFF
TRBJ2-3 TRBV12-3/TRBV12-4 CASSIAGTASTDTQYF
TRBJ2-1 TRBV6-4 CASSDGTKEFF
TRBJ2-3 TRBV9 CANSPRLAFTDTQYF